This is a list of T cell receptor beta chains from one sample in a study of OX40 agonist ivuxolimab in advanced cancers. The data were produced by immunoSEQ multiplex PCR, yet TCRdb's version contains in-frame clones alone and is incomplete. Among 70,000 to 90,000 clones listed, about 88% were seen once. The specimen was CD4+ or CD8+ T cells sorted from blood, collected in a trial of the OX40 agonist ivuxolimab. The source is an adult with an advanced solid tumor such as melanoma, head and neck, liver or kidney cancer. Both conserved end residues are part of each CDR3. Each record gives: V gene, clone size, J gene, D gene, CDR3 DNA, CDR3 protein. D genes are given only for firm matches. Clone size is given for some rows only: seen once, a few or many times, or a class if the clone is expanded.

V gene: TRBV27
clone size: -
J gene: TRBJ1-5
D gene: TRBD1
CDR3 DNA: TGTGCCAGCAGGGCAACAGGGGGCAGGCAGCCCCAGCATTTT
CDR3 protein: CASRATGGRQPQHF

V gene: TRBV2
clone size: once
J gene: TRBJ2-7
D gene: TRBD2
CDR3 DNA: TGTGCCAGCTATGACGGGACTAGCGACTACGAGCAGTACTTC
CDR3 protein: CASYDGTSDYEQYF

V gene: TRBV4-3
clone size: -
J gene: TRBJ2-2
D gene: TRBD2
CDR3 DNA: TGCGCCAGCAGCCAAGAGGGCGGGAGGCCTTTGGGGGAGCTGTTTTTT
CDR3 protein: CASSQEGGRPLGELFF

V gene: TRBV12-5
clone size: -
J gene: TRBJ1-2
D gene: -
CDR3 DNA: TGTGCTAGTGGTTTATCCAGCTATGGCTACACCTTC
CDR3 protein: CASGLSSYGYTF

V gene: TRBV7-2
clone size: -
J gene: TRBJ2-7
D gene: -
CDR3 DNA: TGTGCCAGCAGCTTGAGGCTCGGCGAGCAGTACTTC
CDR3 protein: CASSLRLGEQYF

V gene: TRBV2
clone size: -
J gene: TRBJ2-7
D gene: TRBD2
CDR3 DNA: TGTGCCAGCACCGACTCCGGGACTAGCGGGACGCGGAGCTCCTACGAGCAGTACTTC
CDR3 protein: CASTDSGTSGTRSSYEQYF

V gene: TRBV2
clone size: -
J gene: TRBJ2-5
D gene: -
CDR3 DNA: TGTGCCAGCAGTGAAGGGGGTATGCGCCTGGTGACCCAGTACTTC
CDR3 protein: CASSEGGMRLVTQYF

V gene: TRBV5-1
clone size: -
J gene: TRBJ1-2
D gene: TRBD1
CDR3 DNA: TGCGCCAGCAGCTTGGGGACAGGGGGAGATGGCTACACCTTC
CDR3 protein: CASSLGTGGDGYTF

V gene: TRBV7-9
clone size: -
J gene: TRBJ2-2
D gene: TRBD1
CDR3 DNA: TGTGCCAGCAGCCCAAGGACAGGGGGCGCCTCCCCCGGGGAGCTGTTTTTT
CDR3 protein: CASSPRTGGASPGELFF

V gene: TRBV7-6
clone size: -
J gene: TRBJ2-1
D gene: TRBD1
CDR3 DNA: TGTGCCAGCAGCTTAAGGGACAGGGGGGATGAGCAGTTCTTC
CDR3 protein: CASSLRDRGDEQFF

V gene: TRBV7-2
clone size: -
J gene: TRBJ2-5
D gene: TRBD1
CDR3 DNA: TGTGCCAGCAGCTTAGGACAGGGGGAGACCCAGTACTTC
CDR3 protein: CASSLGQGETQYF

V gene: TRBV7-2
clone size: once
J gene: TRBJ1-1
D gene: TRBD1
CDR3 DNA: TGTGCCAGCAGCGCCCAGGGGGCGAGCGGCACTGAAGCTTTCTTT
CDR3 protein: CASSAQGASGTEAFF

V gene: TRBV27
clone size: few
J gene: TRBJ2-1
D gene: TRBD2
CDR3 DNA: TGTGCCAGCAGCCAGCGGACTAGCGGGAGGGCTCGCCACAATGAGCAGTTCTTC
CDR3 protein: CASSQRTSGRARHNEQFF

V gene: TRBV6-5
clone size: -
J gene: TRBJ2-7
D gene: TRBD2
CDR3 DNA: TGTGCCAGCAGTAGCTATGCTAGCGGGAGGAGAGAGCAGTACTTC
CDR3 protein: CASSSYASGRREQYF

V gene: TRBV30
clone size: few
J gene: TRBJ1-1
D gene: TRBD1
CDR3 DNA: TGTGCCTGGAACGGGGACAGGGTAGAAGCTTTCTTT
CDR3 protein: CAWNGDRVEAFF

V gene: TRBV7-9
clone size: -
J gene: TRBJ1-5
D gene: -
CDR3 DNA: TGTGCCAGCAGCACCGGGCCTGTGGACGGCAATCAGCCCCAGCATTTT
CDR3 protein: CASSTGPVDGNQPQHF

V gene: TRBV7-2
clone size: -
J gene: TRBJ1-1
D gene: -
CDR3 DNA: TGTGCCAGCAGCCCACCGGGGCAGGGGTGGTTAGGCACTGAAGCTTTCTTT
CDR3 protein: CASSPPGQGWLGTEAFF

V gene: TRBV19
clone size: -
J gene: TRBJ2-6
D gene: -
CDR3 DNA: TGTGCCACCCGGAGGGAGGGGGCCAGCTCTGGGGCCAACGTCCTGACTTTC
CDR3 protein: CATRREGASSGANVLTF